A single sample is the source of the 15 T cell receptor beta chains below, sequenced in a study of CD4+ T cells in melanoma. Profiled with immunoSEQ multiplex PCR; TCRdb holds only in-frame clones, not every one. This sample has tens of thousands of clones, with over 60% found just once. Sequencing used tumor tissue. All receptors derive from a human donor with melanoma.

The V and J genes are TRBV6-6 and TRBJ2-3; D possibly corresponds to TRBD2 (5 bases). V was clipped by 4 bases and J by 0 bases, with 14 bases between them. The CDR3 contains 16 residues. The germline V gene has CDR1 MNHNY and CDR2 SVGAGI (reference sequence). CDR3 sequence reads: CASSLSGTTSTDTQYF. The CDR3 DNA is TGTGCCAGCAGTTTGTCGGGAACTACTAGCACAGATACGCAGTATTTT.

V is TRBV5-5 and J is TRBJ1-1; no clear D gene. From germline, CDR1 is SGHKS and CDR2 YYEKEE (reference sequence). Trimming pared 4 bases from V and 1 base from J, leaving 11 bases between. The CDR3 spans 14 residues. CDR3 amino acids: CASSQVGGNTEAFF. The CDR3 region has the DNA TGTGCCAGCAGCCAAGTCGGCGGGAACACTGAAGCTTTCTTT.

This chain uses TRBV5-1 with TRBJ2-3; D perhaps matches TRBD2 (6 bases). Trimming took off 1 base at V and 0 bases at J, with 12 bases between the two ends. CDR3 length: 16 residues. Germline lookup yields CDR1 SGHRS and CDR2 YFSETQ. The CDR3 DNA follows: TGCGCCAGCAGCTTGACTCGCGGGACTAGCACAGATACGCAGTATTTT. This translates into CASSLTRGTSTDTQYF.

This clone is medium-sized in the sample. V gene TRBV29-1 combines with J gene TRBJ2-7; D may be TRBD1 (7 bases). Germline V CDR1 and CDR2: SQVTM, ANQGSEA. The V end lost 7 bases, the J end lost 3 bases, and 10 bases lay between the germline ends. The CDR3 spans 11 residues. The CDR3 region is CSGQGGYEQYF. The CDR3 DNA is TGCAGCGGACAGGGAGGCTACGAGCAGTACTTC.

V is TRBV11-2 and J is TRBJ1-1; 8 nucleotides agree with TRBD1. CDR3 length: 15 amino acids. Germline V lookup: CDR1 SGHAT, CDR2 FQNNGV. J lost 3 bases, V lost 5 bases, and 8 bases had no gene match. The CDR3 here is CASSDLRGRDTEAFF. CDR3 in DNA: TGTGCCAGCAGCGACCTCAGGGGGCGCGACACTGAAGCTTTCTTT. Using reference TRBV11-2 and TRBJ1-1 for the parts outside the CDR3, the full variable domain is EAGVAQSPRYKIIEKRQSVAFWCNPISGHATLYWYQQILGQGPKLLIQFQNNGVVDDSQLPKDRFSAERLKGVDSTLKIQPAKLEDSAVYLCASSDLRGRDTEAFFGQGTRLTVV.

The chain combines TRBV6-1 with TRBJ2-6; D unclear. The CDR3 extends over 12 amino acids. Germline CDR1 MNHNS, CDR2 SASEGT. Trimming took off 5 bases at V and 7 bases at J, with 6 bases between the two ends. The CDR3 nucleotides are TGTGCCAGCAGTTCCCGAGCCAACGTCCTGACTTTC. This translates into CASSSRANVLTF.

This chain links TRBV19 with TRBJ2-7; unclear D gene. Per germline, CDR1 LNHDA and CDR2 SQIVND (reference sequence). This CDR3 spans 14 amino acids. Trimming took 4 bases from V and 0 from J, leaving 10 bases between them. The CDR3 DNA reads TGTGCCAGTAGTACGGACCGAAACTCCTACGAGCAGTACTTC. It translates to CASSTDRNSYEQYF.

The V and J genes are TRBV19 and TRBJ1-5, with D unresolved. This CDR3 is 13 amino acids long. In germline, CDR1 is LNHDA, CDR2 SQIVND (reference sequence). The V gene lost 3 bases and the J gene lost 11 bases, with 14 bases spanning the gap. The CDR3 bases are TGTGCCAGTAGTATCCTCCCCCGCGAGGCCCAGCATTTT. This translates into CASSILPREAQHF. Variable domain in full (rest from reference TRBV19 and TRBJ1-5): DGGITQSPKYLFRKEGQNVTLSCEQNLNHDAMYWYRQDPGQGLRLIYYSQIVNDFQKGDIAEGYSVSREKKESFPLTVTSAQKNPTAFYLCASSILPREAQHFGDGTRLSIL.

CDR3 sequence reads: CASSVEGTYGYTF. In DNA form, the CDR3 reads TGTGCCAGCAGTGTTGAGGGCACCTATGGCTACACCTTC. V and J are TRBV6-1 and TRBJ1-2; D unclear. The CDR3 sequence is 13 residues long. Trimming removed 4 bases from V and 4 bases from J, with 10 bases in between. Per the germline V gene, CDR1 is MNHNS and CDR2 is SASEGT.

The chain is built from TRBV25-1 and TRBJ1-5; 7 nucleotides line up with TRBD1. With 2 bases clipped from V and 8 bases from J, the junction kept 9 bases outside the gene matches. This CDR3 is built from 15 residues. Germline V lookup: CDR1 MGHDK, CDR2 SYGVNS. This CDR3 is CASSEKAHRGEPQHF. The CDR3 DNA sequence: TGTGCCAGCAGTGAAAAGGCCCACAGGGGAGAGCCCCAGCATTTT.

The V and J genes are TRBV4-2 and TRBJ2-7; D might be TRBD1 or TRBD2, each matching 5 bases. Germline lookup yields CDR1 LGHNA and CDR2 YNFKEQ. The CDR3 covers 15 residues. V lost 1 base and J 0 bases, leaving 10 bases between the germline ends. The CDR3 DNA reads as TGTGCCAGCAGCCAAGCACTGGGGACCTCCTACGAGCAGTACTTC. Amino acids: CASSQALGTSYEQYF.

This clone was seen a single time. The chain uses TRBV7-9 and TRBJ2-2; D is unresolved. Germline V gene data show CDR1 as SEHNR and CDR2 as FQNEAQ (reference sequence). V was clipped by 3 bases and J by 11 bases, with 7 bases between them. There are 11 residues in the CDR3. CDR3 sequence: CASSFRIELFF. The CDR3 region has the DNA TGTGCCAGCAGCTTCCGCATTGAGCTGTTTTTT.

The CDR3 sequence is CASSQDLGGPSNEQFF. Written as DNA, the CDR3 is TGTGCCAGCAGCCAAGATTTAGGGGGGCCGAGTAATGAGCAGTTCTTC. This chain connects TRBV5-4 to TRBJ2-1; D might be TRBD1 or TRBD2, each matching 6 bases. CDR3 length equals 16 residues. CDR1 SGHNT and CDR2 YYREEE come from the germline V gene (reference sequence). Trimming took off 4 bases at V and 7 bases at J, with 21 bases between the two ends.

The sample holds a few counts of this clone. The chain couples TRBV5-1 to TRBJ2-5; TRBD2 is a possible D gene (6 bases). Germline V CDR1 and CDR2: SGHRS, YFSETQ. The V and J ends lost 3 bases and 2 bases respectively, with 11 bases between them. This CDR3 has 14 amino acids. CDR3 DNA sequence: TGCGCCAGCAGCTCCCCCGGGACTCAAGAGACCCAGTACTTC. Protein sequence: CASSSPGTQETQYF.

V gene TRBV7-8 combines with J gene TRBJ1-1; D uncertain. CDR3 length: 16 amino acids. V lost 3 bases and J lost 6, with 20 bases in between. Germline CDR1 is SGHVS and CDR2 is FQNEAQ. The CDR3 loop is CASSFSKRKGRAEAFF. The CDR3, as DNA: TGTGCCAGCAGCTTCTCCAAGAGGAAGGGTAGAGCTGAAGCTTTCTTT.